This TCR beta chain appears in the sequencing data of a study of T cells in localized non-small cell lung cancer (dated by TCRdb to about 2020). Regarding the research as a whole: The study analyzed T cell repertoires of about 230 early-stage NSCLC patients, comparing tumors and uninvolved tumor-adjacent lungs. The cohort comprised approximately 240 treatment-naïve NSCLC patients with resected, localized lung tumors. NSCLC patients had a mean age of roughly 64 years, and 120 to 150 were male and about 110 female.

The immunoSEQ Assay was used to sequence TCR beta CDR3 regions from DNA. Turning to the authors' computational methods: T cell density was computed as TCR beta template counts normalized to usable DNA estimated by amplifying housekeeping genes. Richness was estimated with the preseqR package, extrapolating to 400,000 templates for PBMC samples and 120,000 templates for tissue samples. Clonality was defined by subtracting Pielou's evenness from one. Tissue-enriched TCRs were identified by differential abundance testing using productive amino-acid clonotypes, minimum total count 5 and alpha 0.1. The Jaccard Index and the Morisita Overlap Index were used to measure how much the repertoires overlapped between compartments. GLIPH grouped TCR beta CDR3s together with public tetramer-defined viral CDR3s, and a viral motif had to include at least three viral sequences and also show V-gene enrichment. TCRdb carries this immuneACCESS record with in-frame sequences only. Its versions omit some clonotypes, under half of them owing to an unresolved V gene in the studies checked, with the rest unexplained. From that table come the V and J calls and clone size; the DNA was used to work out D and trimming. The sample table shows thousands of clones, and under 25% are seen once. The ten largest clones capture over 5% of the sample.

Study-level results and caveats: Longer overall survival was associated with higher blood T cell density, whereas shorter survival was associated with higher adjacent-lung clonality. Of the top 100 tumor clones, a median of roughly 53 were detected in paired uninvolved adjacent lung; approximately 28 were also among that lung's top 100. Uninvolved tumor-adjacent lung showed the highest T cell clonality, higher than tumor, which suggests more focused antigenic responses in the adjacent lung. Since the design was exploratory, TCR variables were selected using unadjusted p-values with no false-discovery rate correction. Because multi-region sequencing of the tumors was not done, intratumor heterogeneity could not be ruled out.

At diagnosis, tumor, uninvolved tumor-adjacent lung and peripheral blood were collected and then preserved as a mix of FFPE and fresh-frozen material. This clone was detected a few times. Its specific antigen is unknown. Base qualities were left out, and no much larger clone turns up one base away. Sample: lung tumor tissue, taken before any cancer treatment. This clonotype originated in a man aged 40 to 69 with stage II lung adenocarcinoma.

The CDR3: CASSLGKWNTEAFF. The DNA is TGTGCCAGCAGCTTGGGGAAATGGAACACTGAAGCTTTCTTT. The chain couples TRBV11-3 to TRBJ1-1, with no reliable assignment of the D segment. V drops 3 bases and J drops 1 base, leaving 9 bases in between. From a lookup of the germline V gene, CDR1 and CDR2 are SGHNT and YENEEA. From the cysteine through the phenylalanine, the CDR3 covers 14 amino acids. The entry retains the CDR3 DNA only, 42 bases that are in frame from base 1.